This T cell receptor (beta chain) comes out of a study of Ad26.COV2.S vaccination and SARS-CoV-2 variants. On the study more broadly: Intramuscularly, Ad26.COV2.S was given either once or twice, 56 days apart.

Sample treatment: some 20 received Ad26.COV2.S at low or high dose, single or two shots; roughly 5 received placebo; per-sample allocation not given. Specimen acquisition occurred on day 63 following the initial vaccine or placebo injection. Using immunoSEQ multiplex PCR, the repertoire was profiled, and TCRdb retains in-frame clones only, with some absent. The sample consists of 400,000 to 500,000 clones, 70% to 90% of them appearing once. This CDR3 has 16 residues. Looked up from germline, CDR1 is LGHNA and CDR2 is YSLEER. V gave up 0 bases and J gave up 4 bases, with 14 bases separating them. The clonotype was recovered from a person between 18 and 59 years old who received the Ad26.COV2.S COVID-19 vaccine or a placebo. Sequencing used peripheral blood, obtained in a trial of Ad26.COV2.S vaccine versus placebo. The chain employs TRBV4-3 and TRBJ2-3, with a weak D call TRBD2 (7 bases). The CDR3 reads CASSQEWGGPADTQYF. CDR3 nucleotides: TGCGCCAGCAGCCAAGAATGGGGGGGGCCGGCAGATACGCAGTATTTT.